This TCR beta chain appears in the sequencing data of a study of response to subunit inactivated influenza vaccine. This clonotype turned up a few times. Looked up from germline, CDR1 is SQVTM and CDR2 is ANQGSEA. Trimming removed 4 bases from V and 8 bases from J; junction bases left unmatched: 12. The CDR3 sequence is 15 residues long. TCRdb reanalysed the RT-PCR reads using MiXCR and keeps one entry per CDR3 protein. The sample has roughly 540,000 distinct CDR3 sequences; roughly a quarter are singletons. These data were also reused for a study on T cells expressing NK-cell markers. From that second work: TCR beta libraries carry UMIs added by 5'RACE template switching. The authors restricted sorting to alpha-beta TCR T cells with an anti-gamma-delta TCR antibody in several experiments.

Sequenced material: CD4+ T cells sorted from PBMCs, taken 11 to 12 days after vaccination. The source of this sequence is a middle-aged man who received an inactivated influenza vaccine. V gene TRBV29-1 combines with J gene TRBJ2-1; 9 nucleotides align to TRBD1. For the CDR3, the DNA is TGCAGCGTTGCCATTGGGACAGGGAGTAGCGATGAGCAGTTCTTC. This gives the protein CSVAIGTGSSDEQFF.